Each of the 21 T cell receptor beta chains below was sequenced from the same sample in a study of blood T cell repertoires in COVID-19. Profiling relied on immunoSEQ multiplex PCR, and the TCRdb table lists in-frame clones only, not all of them. The sample shows 52,000 or so clones, roughly 90% of them seen only once. Sequenced: peripheral blood. These receptors were taken from a man between 60 and 75 years old with active COVID-19.

The chain combines TRBV7-8 with TRBJ1-1, with unresolved D. V gave up 4 bases and J gave up 3 bases, with 6 bases separating them. Germline V gene lookup returns CDR1 SGHVS and CDR2 FQNEAQ. The CDR3 contains 12 residues. Written as DNA, the CDR3 is TGTGCCAGCAGCTCCCGGGACACTGAAGCTTTCTTT. Amino acids: CASSSRDTEAFF.

V usage is TRBV24-1 and J usage is TRBJ2-2; perhaps TRBD2 as D (5 bases). The germline V gene encodes CDR1 KGHDR and CDR2 SFDVKD. V was trimmed by 10 bases and J by 3 bases, leaving 26 bases between them. There are 18 residues in the CDR3. The CDR3 DNA sequence: TGTGCCACTAATCCCCTCTCCCGCGGGTTGAGGGACACCGGGGAGCTGTTTTTT. The encoded protein is CATNPLSRGLRDTGELFF.

CDR3 bases: TGTGCCAGCTCACCCCAAGGACTAGCGGGAGCCCAAGAGACCCAGTACTTC. This codes for CASSPQGLAGAQETQYF. V is TRBV18 and J is TRBJ2-5; 13 bases are a match to TRBD2. This CDR3 has 17 residues. Germline trimming cut 3 bases from V and 1 base from J; bases unmatched to any gene: 5. Germline CDR1 KGHSH, CDR2 LQKENI.

In nucleotides, the CDR3 is TGTGCCAGCAGCTTAGGGGGGCGCTACGAGCAGTACTTC. Its protein is CASSLGGRYEQYF. The rearrangement uses TRBV7-8 and TRBJ2-7; maybe TRBD1 (6 bases). Trimming took 1 base from V and 3 from J, leaving 7 bases between them. The CDR3 spans 13 residues. Germline CDR1 SGHVS, CDR2 FQNEAQ.

The rearrangement links TRBV19 to TRBJ2-5; 8 bases match TRBD2. Per germline, CDR1 LNHDA and CDR2 SQIVND (reference sequence). V was pared by 1 base and J by 1 base, with 5 bases of the junction left unmatched. The CDR3 has 16 amino acids. The CDR3 nucleotides are TGTGCCAGTAGTATAGGTGGTAGCGGGGTCCAAGAGACCCAGTACTTC. Translated: CASSIGGSGVQETQYF.

The genes are TRBV6-5 and TRBJ2-7; 9 bases fit TRBD2. After removal of 4 bases from V and 0 bases from J, the junction contained 7 bases not matched to a gene. The CDR3 contains 16 residues. Germline V lookup: CDR1 MNHEY, CDR2 SVGAGI. The CDR3 here is CASSSPPSGNSYEQYF. The CDR3 DNA is TGTGCCAGCAGTTCTCCCCCTAGCGGGAACTCCTACGAGCAGTACTTC.

CDR3 residues: CASRSGPRRGGYTF. CDR3 in DNA: TGTGCCAGTAGATCCGGGCCCAGGAGGGGAGGCTACACCTTC. The chain links TRBV19 to TRBJ1-2; tentatively, D is TRBD1 (5 bases). CDR3 length equals 14 residues. From germline, CDR1 is LNHDA and CDR2 SQIVND (reference sequence). Trimming stripped 6 bases from V and 8 bases from J, with 19 bases between.

This sequence joins TRBV6-2 or TRBV6-3 and TRBJ1-1; possible D gene TRBD1, 5 bases. The CDR3 has 15 residues. Germline loops: CDR1 MNHEY, CDR2 SVGEGT. V was pared by 2 bases and J by 0 bases, with 10 bases between. In DNA, the CDR3 is TGTGCCAGCAGTTACGACAGTGAACTGAACACTGAAGCTTTCTTT. This encodes CASSYDSELNTEAFF.

V and J are TRBV5-1 and TRBJ2-2; no definite D call. The CDR3 has 15 residues. Trimming stripped 4 bases from V and 0 bases from J, with 10 bases between. The germline V gene has CDR1 SGHRS and CDR2 YFSETQ. The CDR3 sequence: CASSRSSSNTGELFF. In DNA form, the CDR3 reads TGCGCCAGCAGCCGGAGTAGTTCGAACACCGGGGAGCTGTTTTTT.

This chain connects TRBV27 to TRBJ2-1; 10 bases agree with TRBD2. Trimming cost V 2 bases and J 6 bases; bases outside gene matches: 4. The V gene's germline CDR1 is MNHEY and CDR2 SMNVEV (reference sequence). The CDR3 runs 15 residues. The CDR3 protein is CASSLGSGRANEQFF. The CDR3 DNA sequence: TGTGCCAGCAGTTTAGGGAGCGGGAGGGCCAATGAGCAGTTCTTC.

This chain uses TRBV30 with TRBJ2-7, with D tentatively TRBD2 (6 bases). With 7 bases removed from V and 1 base from J, the gap between germline ends came to 17 bases. Germline V gene sequence: CDR1 GTSNPN, CDR2 SVGIG (reference sequence). The CDR3 runs 14 residues. The CDR3 nucleotides read TGTGCCTCCAGTACTGGCGGGAAGTCCTACGAGCAGTACTTC. Translated, it gives CASSTGGKSYEQYF. Full variable domain (outside the CDR3, taken from reference TRBV30 and TRBJ2-7): SQTIHQWPATLVQPVGSPLSLECTVEGTSNPNLYWYRQAAGRGLQLLFYSVGIGQISSEVPQNLSASRPQDRQFILSSKKLLLSDSGFYLCASSTGGKSYEQYFGPGTRLTVT.

The rearrangement links TRBV28 to TRBJ2-3; 11 nucleotides agree with TRBD2. This CDR3 contains 16 residues. Germline loops: CDR1 MDHEN, CDR2 SYDVKM. The ends lost 5 bases at V and 5 bases at J; junction bases unmatched: 9. CDR3 sequence: CASSTAGTSGGDTQYF. DNA of the CDR3: TGTGCCAGCAGTACAGCCGGGACTAGCGGAGGAGATACGCAGTATTTT.

V usage is TRBV14 and J usage is TRBJ1-2, with D possibly TRBD1 on 5 matching bases. This CDR3 spans 18 amino acids. V was cut by 3 bases and J by 1 base, with 21 bases left in between. CDR1 and CDR2 (germline): SGHDN, FVKESK. CDR3 coding DNA: TGTGCCAGCAGCCACGAACCGGGACTAAGGAGTTTTAACTATGGCTACACCTTC. Its translation: CASSHEPGLRSFNYGYTF.

The rearrangement uses TRBV5-1 and TRBJ2-5; the match to TRBD2 covers 8 bases. The V gene end was trimmed by 4 bases and the J gene end by 5 bases; junction bases not matched to a gene: 7. The CDR3 runs 14 residues. In germline, CDR1 is SGHRS, CDR2 YFSETQ. The CDR3 DNA reads as TGCGCCAGCAGCCCCGGGACTAGTGGGGAGACCCAGTACTTC. It codes for CASSPGTSGETQYF. Based on the CDR3 plus reference TRBV5-1 and TRBJ2-5, the full variable domain is KAGVTQTPRYLIKTRGQQVTLSCSPISGHRSVSWYQQTPGQGLQFLFEYFSETQRNKGNFPGRFSGRQFSNSRSEMNVSTLELGDSALYLCASSPGTSGETQYFGPGTRLLVL.

The chain employs TRBV2 and TRBJ2-7; D unresolved. From germline, CDR1 is SNHLY and CDR2 FYNNEI. The length of the CDR3 is 14 residues. V was clipped by 0 bases and J by 3 bases, with 9 bases between them. For the CDR3, the DNA is TGTGCCAGCAGTGAAGCGCTCGCAGGCTACGAGCAGTACTTC. Translation: CASSEALAGYEQYF. Complete variable domain (other parts from reference TRBV2 and TRBJ2-7): EPEVTQTPSHQVTQMGQEVILRCVPISNHLYFYWYRQILGQKVEFLVSFYNNEISEKSEIFDDQFSVERPDGSNFTLKIRSTKLEDSAMYFCASSEALAGYEQYFGPGTRLTVT.

The sample holds a few counts of this clone. The chain carries TRBV27 and TRBJ1-2, with D hard to call. V was clipped by 0 bases and J by 2 bases, with 7 bases between them. Germline lookup yields CDR1 MNHEY and CDR2 SMNVEV (reference sequence). This CDR3 comprises 14 residues. The CDR3 bases are TGTGCCAGCAGTTTATCACCAGGCAACTATGGCTACACCTTC. This codes for CASSLSPGNYGYTF.

V and J are TRBV9 and TRBJ2-3; possible D gene TRBD1, 6 bases. V dropped 3 bases and J dropped 7 bases, with 12 bases sitting between them. The germline V gene encodes CDR1 SGDLS and CDR2 YYNGEE. The CDR3 covers 13 residues. The CDR3: CASSAGQPHTQYF. DNA of the CDR3: TGTGCCAGCAGCGCAGGACAGCCCCATACGCAGTATTTT.

V usage is TRBV7-3 and J usage is TRBJ2-1, with D possibly matching TRBD2 (7 bases). Germline-derived CDR1 and CDR2 are SGHTA and FQGTGA. Deletions cut 7 bases from V and 9 bases from J, with 13 bases between. This CDR3 contains 12 residues. The CDR3 nucleotides read TGTGCCAGCAACTTGGGAGGGGGTGAGCAGTTCTTC. Encoded protein: CASNLGGGEQFF.

This clone was seen more than once but under ten times. The V and J genes are TRBV9 and TRBJ2-7, with D possibly being TRBD1 (5 bases). With 0 bases removed from V and 1 base from J, the gap between germline ends came to 8 bases. This CDR3 has 14 amino acids. Germline CDR1 SGDLS, CDR2 YYNGEE. The CDR3 loop reads CASSVEPGSYEQYF. The DNA for the CDR3 is TGTGCCAGCAGCGTAGAACCAGGGTCCTACGAGCAGTACTTC.

The chain links TRBV12-5 to TRBJ2-5, with 7 bases that match TRBD2. CDR3 length equals 14 residues. Germline V gene data show CDR1 as LGHNT and CDR2 as FRNRAP. The junction had 10 bases not matched to a gene; V was cut back by 10 bases and J by 2 bases. The CDR3 DNA reads TGTGCTACCCATCTTGGGGGAGGGCAAGAGACCCAGTACTTC. Protein: CATHLGGGQETQYF.

This sequence joins TRBV27 and TRBJ2-2, with a tentative D call TRBD1 (6 bases). The V end was cut by 5 bases, the J end by 4 bases, with 14 bases between. The CDR3 loop spans 15 amino acids. Germline lookup yields CDR1 MNHEY and CDR2 SMNVEV (reference sequence). CDR3 sequence reads: CASSTGQGGTGELFF. In DNA form, the CDR3 reads TGTGCCAGCAGTACGGGGCAAGGGGGCACCGGGGAGCTGTTTTTT.